This T cell receptor (beta chain) was retrieved from a study of CD8+ T cells in alopecia areata. The study's findings and limits: Greater clonality was observed in lesional scalp samples, especially alopecia totalis/universalis, versus normal scalp.

The sequencing template was cDNA reverse transcribed from extracted RNA. Data came from immunoSEQ multiplex PCR; TCRdb stores just in-frame clones and leaves some out. Among just over 150,000 clones listed, 65% were seen once. CDR1 is SGHRS, CDR2 YFSETQ, per germline. The CDR3 runs to 14 residues. Trimming at V came to 4 bases and at J to 3 bases, leaving 5 bases not matched to a gene. This clone was detected only once. Antigen specificity is unknown. The treatment is: oral pan-JAK inhibitor, 5-10 mg twice daily. V and J are TRBV5-1 and TRBJ2-7; 9 bases are a match to TRBD2. Specimen: CD4+ T cells sorted from blood, collected at week 4, from a patient treated with tofacitinib. This receptor was obtained from a human donor with alopecia areata. CDR3 sequence: CASSVLTSGYEQYF. The DNA of the CDR3 is TGCGCCAGCAGCGTATTGACTAGCGGCTACGAGCAGTACTTC.